The 11 T cell receptor beta chains presented below share a single source sample, sequenced in a study of T cells in Graves' hyperthyroidism and ophthalmopathy. TCR beta CDR3 sequences were amplified from RNA transcripts. With the HTBI primer set, the TCR CDR3 went through a first round of RT-PCR. TCRdb re-analysed the multiplex PCR reads in MiXCR, keeping a single row per CDR3 protein. Here the sample spans 250,000 to 300,000 distinct CDR3 sequences, about an eighth being singletons. The specimen sequenced was blood. These receptors were obtained from a woman younger than 45 with Graves' hyperthyroidism that later progressed to Graves' ophthalmopathy.

This clonotype was recorded a few times. The chain employs TRBV9 and TRBJ2-3; a weak D match, TRBD2 (5 bases). The CDR3 loop spans 12 amino acids. CDR1 SGDLS and CDR2 YYNGEE come from the germline V gene. The V end lost 3 bases, the J end lost 5 bases, and 7 bases lay between the germline ends. The CDR3 region is CASSGAGDTQYF. The CDR3 nucleotides read TGTGCCAGCAGCGGGGCGGGAGATACGCAGTATTTT.

This clonotype was seen repeatedly, ten times or more. The chain is built from TRBV7-9 and TRBJ2-1; 7 positions agree with TRBD2. CDR1 is SEHNR and CDR2 is FQNEAQ in the germline V gene (reference sequence). The CDR3 has 18 amino acids. V was pared by 1 base and J by 6 bases, with 15 bases of the junction left unmatched. The CDR3 reads CASSLGRRELDTRNEQFF. The CDR3 DNA sequence: TGTGCCAGCAGCTTAGGGCGGCGGGAGCTCGACACACGCAATGAGCAGTTCTTC.

A word on this clonotype: This may stem from a read error, because a much larger clone lies one nucleotide away. The gene calls are TRBV20-1 and TRBJ2-5; TRBD1 might be the D (6 bases). This CDR3 has 15 amino acids. Trimming shortened V by 5 bases and J by 7 bases, and 23 bases separated the two germline ends. Per the germline V gene, CDR1 is DFQATT and CDR2 is SNEGSKA (reference sequence). In nucleotides, the CDR3 is TGCAGTGCTGCTTCCCCAGGGGCGGATCTCGTGACCCAGTACTTC. It codes for CSAASPGADLVTQYF.

The sample holds many counts of this clonotype. The rearrangement links TRBV12-3 or TRBV12-4 to TRBJ1-5; 7 bases align to TRBD1. CDR3 length: 15 residues. V trimming: 6 bases; J trimming: 0 bases; junction bases outside the gene matches: 5. For the CDR3, the DNA is TGTGCCAGCAGCGGGACAGATTATAGCAATCAGCCCCAGCATTTT. The encoded protein is CASSGTDYSNQPQHF.

This clonotype was detected ten times or more. The V call is TRBV30, the J call TRBJ2-3; D ambiguous. Germline V gives CDR1 GTSNPN, CDR2 SVGIG (reference sequence). The V end lost 2 bases, the J end lost 0 bases, and 9 bases lay between the germline ends. This CDR3 is 14 amino acids long. The CDR3, as DNA: TGTGCCTGGAGTAAAATGTCTAGCACAGATACGCAGTATTTT. Its protein product is CAWSKMSSTDTQYF.

This clonotype was recorded many times. The gene calls are TRBV7-6 and TRBJ2-7; D ambiguous. The ends were cut back, 5 bases at V and 2 bases at J, with 7 bases in the middle. CDR3 length equals 12 residues. CDR1 is SGHVS and CDR2 is FNYEAQ in the germline V gene. This CDR3 is CASSDITYEQYF. The CDR3 DNA is TGTGCCAGCAGCGACATTACCTACGAGCAGTACTTC.

The chain recombines TRBV20-1 with TRBJ2-5; 12 bases line up with TRBD2. The CDR3 extends over 15 amino acids. Unmatched junction bases numbered 10, after V lost 4 bases and J lost 7 bases. Germline V lookup: CDR1 DFQATT, CDR2 SNEGSKA (reference sequence). This CDR3 is CSATLAGGNWGTQYF. CDR3 bases: TGCAGTGCTACTCTAGCGGGAGGGAACTGGGGGACCCAGTACTTC.

The rearrangement uses TRBV10-1 and TRBJ2-4, with D maybe TRBD1 (5 bases). Germline values: CDR1 WNHNN, CDR2 SYGVQD (reference sequence). Trimming removed 2 bases from V and 0 bases from J, with 8 bases in between. CDR3 length: 15 amino acids. CDR3 residues: CASSEKGLAKNIQYF. CDR3 coding DNA: TGCGCCAGCAGTGAGAAGGGGTTAGCCAAAAACATTCAGTACTTC.

This clonotype was seen many times. This sequence joins TRBV6-1 and TRBJ2-7; D tentatively fits TRBD1 or TRBD2 (5 bases each). Germline lookup yields CDR1 MNHNS and CDR2 SASEGT. This CDR3 comprises 16 residues. V lost 4 bases and J lost 0, with 16 bases in between. The CDR3 nucleotides are TGTGCCAGCAGTGTTTGGGTTCGGGGCAACTCCTACGAGCAGTACTTC. This gives the protein CASSVWVRGNSYEQYF.

This clonotype was seen repeatedly, ten times or more. The genes are TRBV9 and TRBJ2-5, with D possibly TRBD2 on 5 matching bases. V dropped 0 bases and J dropped 1 base, with 16 bases sitting between them. CDR1 and CDR2 from the germline V gene are SGDLS and YYNGEE. CDR3 size: 17 residues. In DNA, the CDR3 is TGTGCCAGCAGCGTAGACGCCAGGAGAGGGCCCCAAGAGACCCAGTACTTC. Protein sequence: CASSVDARRGPQETQYF.

At least ten counts were recorded for this clonotype. DNA for the CDR3: TGCAGTGCTAGAGATCCGGGACAGTCCACTGAAGCTTTCTTT. It translates to CSARDPGQSTEAFF. The gene calls are TRBV20-1 and TRBJ1-1; 7 nucleotides agree with TRBD1. This CDR3 comprises 14 residues. Losses at the gene ends were 0 bases for V and 4 bases for J; bases not matched to a gene: 5. Germline V gene sequence: CDR1 DFQATT, CDR2 SNEGSKA (reference sequence).